A selection of T cell receptor beta chains follows, all from one sample in a study of cytomegalovirus exposure and HLA in healthy donors. The method was immunoSEQ multiplex PCR; TCRdb's version includes in-frame clones alone and lacks a portion of them. The sample includes around 200,000 clones, about 79% of them seen just once. Specimen: PBMCs. The receptor set was obtained from a man between 18 and 35 years old in good health and CMV-seronegative. Both conserved end residues are part of each CDR3. D genes are given only for firm matches. Expanded clones are given a class, and other clones once, few, many or no size at all.

d_call: -; clone_size: -; cdr3_length: 12; j_call: TRBJ1-2; v_call: TRBV25-1; cdr3_aa: CASSVAPYGYTF; cdr3_nt: TGTGCCAGCAGTGTGGCCCCCTATGGCTACACCTTC
d_call: -; clone_size: -; cdr3_length: 15; j_call: TRBJ2-2; v_call: TRBV19; cdr3_aa: CASSIEGRTTGELFF; cdr3_nt: TGTGCCAGTAGTATAGAGGGTAGGACTACCGGGGAGCTGTTTTTT
d_call: -; clone_size: -; cdr3_length: 15; j_call: TRBJ2-7; v_call: TRBV11-2; cdr3_aa: CASSSPGQGVDEQYF; cdr3_nt: TGTGCCAGCAGCTCCCCGGGCCAGGGTGTCGACGAGCAGTACTTC
d_call: -; clone_size: -; cdr3_length: 16; j_call: TRBJ1-3; v_call: TRBV9; cdr3_aa: CASSSLLGFSGNTIYF; cdr3_nt: TGTGCCAGCAGCTCATTATTGGGCTTCTCTGGAAACACCATATATTTT
d_call: -; clone_size: few; cdr3_length: 13; j_call: TRBJ1-6; v_call: TRBV19; cdr3_aa: CASSPGLASPLHF; cdr3_nt: TGTGCCAGTAGCCCAGGCCTTGCATCACCCCTCCACTTT
d_call: -; clone_size: once; cdr3_length: 16; j_call: TRBJ2-1; v_call: TRBV4-1; cdr3_aa: CASSQDSGSSYNEQFF; cdr3_nt: TGCGCCAGCAGCCAAGATAGTGGGAGCTCCTACAATGAGCAGTTCTTC
d_call: -; clone_size: -; cdr3_length: 15; j_call: TRBJ1-2; v_call: TRBV11-2; cdr3_aa: CASSKGADVGYGYTF; cdr3_nt: TGTGCCAGCAGCAAAGGTGCGGATGTCGGCTATGGCTACACCTTC
d_call: TRBD1; clone_size: -; cdr3_length: 15; j_call: TRBJ1-2; v_call: TRBV19; cdr3_aa: CASSIRDSDRRGYTF; cdr3_nt: TGTGCCAGTAGTATCCGGGACAGCGATCGGCGGGGCTACACCTTC
d_call: -; clone_size: -; cdr3_length: 14; j_call: TRBJ1-2; v_call: TRBV11-3; cdr3_aa: CASSPTAGVEGYTF; cdr3_nt: TGTGCCAGCAGCCCTACCGCGGGGGTGGAGGGCTACACCTTC
d_call: TRBD1; clone_size: -; cdr3_length: 11; j_call: TRBJ2-1; v_call: TRBV20-1; cdr3_aa: CSATDRAEQFF; cdr3_nt: TGCAGTGCTACCGACAGGGCTGAGCAGTTCTTC
d_call: -; clone_size: -; cdr3_length: 16; j_call: TRBJ1-2; v_call: TRBV4-3; cdr3_aa: CASSRGWTESNYGYTF; cdr3_nt: TGCGCCAGCAGCCGAGGGTGGACAGAAAGTAACTATGGCTACACCTTC
d_call: -; clone_size: -; cdr3_length: 16; j_call: TRBJ1-4; v_call: TRBV11-2; cdr3_aa: CASSLGRGTTNEKLFF; cdr3_nt: TGTGCCAGCAGCTTAGGCCGGGGTACGACTAATGAAAAACTGTTTTTT
d_call: TRBD1; clone_size: -; cdr3_length: 16; j_call: TRBJ2-2; v_call: TRBV7-9; cdr3_aa: CASSPGQGAFTGELFF; cdr3_nt: TGTGCCAGCAGCCCAGGACAGGGGGCGTTTACCGGGGAGCTGTTTTTT
d_call: -; clone_size: -; cdr3_length: 15; j_call: TRBJ2-5; v_call: TRBV7-9; cdr3_aa: CASSLGEGKQETQYF; cdr3_nt: TGTGCCAGCAGCTTAGGCGAGGGCAAGCAAGAGACCCAGTACTTC
d_call: TRBD1; clone_size: -; cdr3_length: 13; j_call: TRBJ2-7; v_call: TRBV19; cdr3_aa: CASRRQGTYEQYF; cdr3_nt: TGTGCCAGTAGACGACAGGGAACCTACGAGCAGTACTTC